The 13 T cell receptor beta chains reported below all come from one sample, sequenced in a study of cytomegalovirus exposure and HLA in healthy donors. Assay: immunoSEQ multiplex PCR; the TCRdb copy retains only in-frame clones and omits some. The repertoire holds around 130,000 clones, around 92% seen once, with approximately 3.5% in the top ten. The sample consisted of PBMCs. Receptors originate from a man younger than 45 in good health and CMV-seronegative.

V gene TRBV5-1 combines with J gene TRBJ2-7; TRBD1 might be the D (6 bases). The CDR3 is 15 amino acids. Trimming pared 4 bases from V and 2 bases from J, leaving 16 bases between. Germline loops: CDR1 SGHRS, CDR2 YFSETQ. CDR3 region: CASSPPDRNPYEQYF. CDR3 in DNA: TGCGCCAGCAGCCCCCCCGACAGGAACCCCTACGAGCAGTACTTC.

The chain couples TRBV7-9 to TRBJ1-1; 7 bases map to TRBD1. The CDR3 contains 13 residues. The V gene's germline CDR1 is SEHNR and CDR2 FQNEAQ (reference sequence). The junction had 5 bases not matched to a gene; V was cut back by 5 bases and J by 5 bases. CDR3: CASSQLTGTEAFF. Written as DNA, the CDR3 is TGTGCCAGCAGCCAACTGACAGGGACTGAAGCTTTCTTT.

The chain recombines TRBV27 with TRBJ1-1; D call uncertain. The CDR3 extends over 15 amino acids. Germline CDR1 reads MNHEY; CDR2 reads SMNVEV (reference sequence). Trimming removed 3 bases from V and 4 bases from J, with 15 bases in between. The CDR3 is CASSLSFYGGTEAFF. The CDR3 region has the DNA TGTGCCAGCAGTTTGTCCTTTTACGGTGGCACTGAAGCTTTCTTT.

The chain is built from TRBV9 and TRBJ1-1, with 8 nucleotides matching TRBD1. V gave up 3 bases and J gave up 5 bases; unmatched junction bases: 6. This CDR3 has 14 amino acids. Germline V gene lookup returns CDR1 SGDLS and CDR2 YYNGEE. DNA for the CDR3: TGTGCCAGCAGCGAAACCAGACAGGGGACTGAAGCTTTCTTT. Protein sequence: CASSETRQGTEAFF.

The chain combines TRBV4-2 with TRBJ2-3, with 7 positions matching TRBD2. This CDR3 comprises 15 residues. Germline assignment: CDR1 LGHNA and CDR2 YNFKEQ. After removal of 4 bases from V and 2 bases from J, the junction contained 6 bases not matched to a gene. The chain's CDR3 is CASSLLAGLTDTQYF. CDR3 nucleotides: TGTGCCAGCAGCCTCTTAGCGGGCCTCACAGATACGCAGTATTTT.

CDR3 sequence: CASSTQGKGYAQPQHF. CDR3 nucleotide sequence: TGTGCCAGCAGCACTCAGGGGAAAGGTTACGCTCAGCCCCAGCATTTT. The chain employs TRBV7-2 and TRBJ1-5, with D perhaps TRBD1 (6 bases). CDR3 length: 16 residues. Germline CDR1 is SGHTA and CDR2 is FQGNSA. Trimming took 5 bases from V and 6 from J, leaving 20 bases between them.

The rearrangement uses TRBV6-1 and TRBJ2-7, with a tentative D call TRBD2 (6 bases). The CDR3 consists of 13 residues. Between the trimmed V and J ends, which lost 10 bases and 3 bases, there was a span of 16 bases. Germline CDR1 MNHNS, CDR2 SASEGT. CDR3: CATMTRIGYEQYF. The CDR3 region has the DNA TGTGCCACTATGACTAGAATTGGCTACGAGCAGTACTTC.

The gene calls are TRBV9 and TRBJ2-1; 8 bases map to TRBD2. V lost 0 bases and J lost 7; bases outside the gene matches: 9. Germline values: CDR1 SGDLS, CDR2 YYNGEE. The CDR3 consists of 16 residues. The CDR3 DNA is TGTGCCAGCAGCGTAGGAATGGCGGGAGGTAGGAATGAGCAGTTCTTC. Translated, it gives CASSVGMAGGRNEQFF.

The chain links TRBV19 to TRBJ1-1, with 7 bases identical to TRBD1. The V gene's germline CDR1 is LNHDA and CDR2 SQIVND (reference sequence). V was pared by 4 bases and J by 5 bases, with 4 bases of the junction left unmatched. The length of the CDR3 is 13 residues. CDR3 amino acids: CASSRTGETEAFF. Here the CDR3 DNA reads TGTGCCAGTAGTAGAACAGGGGAAACTGAAGCTTTCTTT.

This clone was seen a handful of times. The chain has TRBV5-1 and TRBJ1-5; 10 bases align to TRBD1. The V and J ends lost 3 bases and 5 bases, in that order; junction bases with no gene match: 5. This CDR3 comprises 15 residues. From germline, CDR1 is SGHRS and CDR2 YFSETQ. The CDR3 coding sequence is TGCGCCAGCAGCTGGGGGGACAGGGGAGATCAGCCCCAGCATTTT. Translation gives CASSWGDRGDQPQHF.

The rearrangement joins TRBV6-6 to TRBJ1-1; TRBD1 might be the D (6 bases). The length of the CDR3 is 14 residues. Germline lookup yields CDR1 MNHNY and CDR2 SVGAGI (reference sequence). V shed 4 bases and J shed 0 bases, with 9 bases lying between them. In nucleotides, the CDR3 is TGTGCCAGCAGTTTACAGGGAGTGAACACTGAAGCTTTCTTT. It is translated as CASSLQGVNTEAFF.

The chain has TRBV29-1 and TRBJ1-1, with 10 bases identical to TRBD1. Germline V lookup: CDR1 SQVTM, CDR2 ANQGSEA. With 4 bases clipped from V and 1 base from J, the junction kept 6 bases outside the gene matches. The CDR3 consists of 15 residues. The DNA for the CDR3 is TGCAGCGTTGTCCAGACAGGGGGCACGAACACTGAAGCTTTCTTT. Its translation is CSVVQTGGTNTEAFF.

The rearrangement uses TRBV4-3 and TRBJ1-3, with 7 bases lining up with TRBD1. J lost 4 bases, V lost 4 bases, and 4 bases had no gene match. This CDR3 contains 14 residues. Germline assignment: CDR1 LGHNA and CDR2 YSLEER. In DNA form, the CDR3 reads TGCGCCAGCAGCCTAGAGGACAGGGGAAACACCATATATTTT. Protein product: CASSLEDRGNTIYF.